A single sample gave rise to the 27 T cell receptor beta chains below, sequenced in a study of OX40 agonist ivuxolimab in advanced cancers. Using immunoSEQ multiplex PCR, the repertoire was profiled, and TCRdb retains in-frame clones only, with some absent. The table includes 55,000 to 70,000 clones, 86% detected once. Sequenced material: CD4+ or CD8+ T cells sorted from blood, taken in a trial of the OX40 agonist ivuxolimab. All receptors derive from an adult with an advanced solid tumor such as melanoma, head and neck, liver or kidney cancer.

The CDR3 region is CASSTAGLATEQYF. CDR3 bases: TGTGCCAGCAGCACTGCGGGACTAGCAACCGAGCAGTACTTC. The chain combines TRBV5-6 with TRBJ2-7; 9 bases map to TRBD2. CDR1 SGHDT and CDR2 YYEEEE come from the germline V gene. The CDR3 totals 14 residues. V gave up 4 bases and J gave up 6 bases; unmatched junction bases: 8. The full variable domain, in which reference TRBV5-6 and TRBJ2-7 provide the parts outside the CDR3, is DAGVTQSPTHLIKTRGQQVTLRCSPKSGHDTVSWYQQALGQGPQFIFQYYEEEERQRGNFPDRFSGHQFPNYSSELNVNALLLGDSALYLCASSTAGLATEQYFGPGTRLTVT.

The rearrangement links TRBV28 to TRBJ2-1; D is undetermined. Germline lookup yields CDR1 MDHEN and CDR2 SYDVKM. Trimming took off 6 bases at V and 9 bases at J, with 12 bases between the two ends. The CDR3 is 12 amino acids. CDR3: CASSEWNGEQFF. The CDR3 DNA reads TGTGCCAGCAGCGAATGGAATGGTGAGCAGTTCTTC.

The J gene is TRBJ1-1, the V gene TRBV6-5; D is undetermined. Germline lookup yields CDR1 MNHEY and CDR2 SVGAGI. This CDR3 spans 14 amino acids. Between the trimmed V and J ends, which lost 6 bases and 5 bases, there was a span of 16 bases. The CDR3 DNA is TGTGCCAGCAGGGCGAGGGCCGGGGAGACTGAAGCTTTCTTT. This codes for CASRARAGETEAFF.

The chain is built from TRBV5-1 and TRBJ2-5; 7 nucleotides agree with TRBD1. The germline V gene encodes CDR1 SGHRS and CDR2 YFSETQ. V shed 5 bases, J shed 5 bases, and the junction held 12 bases outside the gene matches. There are 15 residues in the CDR3. As DNA, the CDR3 is TGCGCCAGCAGGCTCACAGGGGCTTACGAGGAGACCCAGTACTTC. It is translated as CASRLTGAYEETQYF.

The V gene is TRBV6-4, the J gene TRBJ1-4, with 8 bases aligning to TRBD1. The CDR3 covers 18 residues. Per germline, CDR1 MRHNA and CDR2 SNTAGT. Trimming cost V 0 bases and J 8 bases; bases outside gene matches: 14. The CDR3 sequence: CASSDSGGQGSAKEKLFF. CDR3 sequence (DNA): TGTGCCAGCAGTGACTCAGGAGGACAGGGATCCGCAAAGGAAAAACTGTTTTTT.

The chain employs TRBV9 and TRBJ2-2; TRBD1 might be the D (6 bases). Germline assignment: CDR1 SGDLS and CDR2 YYNGEE. The CDR3 runs 14 residues. The V gene lost 4 bases and the J gene lost 3 bases, with 10 bases spanning the gap. As DNA, the CDR3 is TGTGCCAGCAGCAATACAGGGCACACCGGGGAGCTGTTTTTT. This encodes CASSNTGHTGELFF. The full variable domain, with the rest looked up from reference TRBV9 and TRBJ2-2, is DSGVTQTPKHLITATGQRVTLRCSPRSGDLSVYWYQQSLDQGLQFLIQYYNGEERAKGNILERFSAQQFPDLHSELNLSSLELGDSALYFCASSNTGHTGELFFGEGSRLTVL.

This chain connects TRBV7-6 to TRBJ2-3; D is unresolved. The CDR3 is 13 residues long. From germline, CDR1 is SGHVS and CDR2 FNYEAQ. Between the trimmed V and J ends, which lost 4 bases and 0 bases, there was a span of 5 bases. CDR3 residues: CASSSLSTDTQYF. CDR3 DNA sequence: TGTGCCAGCAGCTCTCTTAGCACAGATACGCAGTATTTT.

This clone was picked up a small number of times. This rearrangement joins TRBV30 to TRBJ2-4; TRBD1 is a possible D gene (6 bases). This CDR3 contains 18 residues. V lost 4 bases and J 3 bases, leaving 25 bases between the germline ends. Looked up from germline, CDR1 is GTSNPN and CDR2 is SVGIG (reference sequence). The chain's CDR3 is CAWTSLDRSQRSKNIQYF. CDR3 bases: TGTGCCTGGACCTCCCTCGACAGGTCCCAACGAAGCAAAAACATTCAGTACTTC. Full variable domain (remainder filled in from reference TRBV30 and TRBJ2-4): SQTIHQWPATLVQPVGSPLSLECTVEGTSNPNLYWYRQAAGRGLQLLFYSVGIGQISSEVPQNLSASRPQDRQFILSSKKLLLSDSGFYLCAWTSLDRSQRSKNIQYFGAGTRLSVL.

There are a few counts of this clone. This chain connects TRBV5-4 to TRBJ2-6; 12 nucleotides match TRBD2. Losses at the gene ends were 2 bases for V and 0 bases for J; bases not matched to a gene: 9. CDR3 length equals 20 residues. Germline CDR1 SGHNT, CDR2 YYREEE (reference sequence). CDR3 nucleotide sequence: TGTGCCAGCAGCTTCGGACTAGCGGGGCAGACATTCTCTGGGGCCAACGTCCTGACTTTC. Protein sequence: CASSFGLAGQTFSGANVLTF.

The V call is TRBV7-2, the J call TRBJ2-1; 15 bases line up with TRBD2. The CDR3 covers 15 residues. V was pared by 3 bases and J by 12 bases, with 6 bases of the junction left unmatched. The germline CDR1 and CDR2 sequences are SGHTA and FQGNSA. This CDR3 reads CASSFVPGLAGGQFF. As DNA, the CDR3 is TGTGCCAGCAGCTTTGTACCGGGACTAGCGGGGGGGCAGTTCTTC.

V is TRBV28 and J is TRBJ2-1; 13 bases line up with TRBD2. The germline V gene encodes CDR1 MDHEN and CDR2 SYDVKM. Losses at the gene ends were 5 bases for V and 10 bases for J; bases not matched to a gene: 8. CDR3 length: 15 residues. The DNA for the CDR3 is TGTGCCAGCAGTAAAACTAGCGGGGGGGCCGAGGAGCAGTTCTTC. This encodes CASSKTSGGAEEQFF.

This chain links TRBV6-1 with TRBJ1-5; 8 bases map to TRBD1. V was clipped by 4 bases and J by 5 bases; unmatched bases: 4. Germline CDR1 is MNHNS and CDR2 is SASEGT. The length of the CDR3 is 14 residues. The CDR3 loop reads CASSVDRGDQPQHF. As DNA, the CDR3 is TGTGCCAGCAGTGTAGACAGGGGAGATCAGCCCCAGCATTTT.

The J gene is TRBJ1-2, the V gene TRBV12-1; whether TRBD1, the table's D call, matches the DNA was not checked. TRBV12-1 is a pseudogene locus. The CDR3 covers 16 residues. CDR3 protein: CASSGGTGGLNYGYTF. CDR3 in DNA: TGTGCCAGCAGCGGGGGGACAGGGGGCCTTAACTATGGCTACACCTTC.

The V gene is TRBV30, the J gene TRBJ1-6; D unresolved. This CDR3 has 13 amino acids. Trimming stripped 4 bases from V and 8 bases from J, with 12 bases between. Germline V gene lookup returns CDR1 GTSNPN and CDR2 SVGIG (reference sequence). CDR3 residues: CAWMGPDDSPLHF. The CDR3 nucleotides read TGTGCCTGGATGGGCCCCGACGATTCACCCCTCCACTTT.

This chain links TRBV4-3 with TRBJ1-6; D is unclear. The V gene's germline CDR1 is LGHNA and CDR2 YSLEER. Trimming removed 0 bases at V and 10 bases at J, with 25 bases between. The CDR3 has 19 amino acids. CDR3 sequence: CASSQDLDMGVSFYSPLHF. The DNA for the CDR3 is TGCGCCAGCAGCCAAGATCTGGATATGGGAGTATCTTTTTACTCACCCCTCCACTTT.

This clone has just a few counts. The V gene is TRBV28, the J gene TRBJ2-7; D unresolved. The CDR3 is made up of 12 amino acids. CDR1 and CDR2 (germline): MDHEN, SYDVKM. Trimming removed 2 bases from V and 5 bases from J, with 7 bases in between. The CDR3 here is CASSLAIDEQYF. As DNA, the CDR3 is TGTGCCAGCAGTTTAGCGATCGACGAGCAGTACTTC.

The V and J genes are TRBV6-5 and TRBJ1-4; maybe TRBD1 (5 bases). V lost 2 bases to trimming and J lost 8 bases, with 15 bases between them. The germline gives CDR1 MNHEY, CDR2 SVGAGI. The length of the CDR3 is 15 residues. This chain's CDR3 is CASSYLGRVGEKLFF. CDR3 sequence (DNA): TGTGCCAGCAGTTACCTTGGCAGGGTAGGGGAAAAACTGTTTTTT.

This chain joins TRBV30 and TRBJ1-3, with D unclear. The CDR3 length is 13 residues. Per germline, CDR1 GTSNPN and CDR2 SVGIG (reference sequence). Trimming cost V 4 bases and J 0 bases, with 7 bases left between them. Written as DNA, the CDR3 is TGTGCCTGGAAGGTTAACTCTGGAAACACCATATATTTT. Translated, it gives CAWKVNSGNTIYF.

The rearrangement links TRBV6-5 to TRBJ2-1; tentative D call: TRBD1 (5 bases). This CDR3 is built from 15 residues. V lost 1 base, J lost 6 bases, and 13 bases lay in between. CDR1 and CDR2 from the germline V gene are MNHEY and SVGAGI. CDR3: CASSYFYQGSNEQFF. CDR3 in DNA: TGTGCCAGCAGTTACTTTTACCAGGGCAGCAATGAGCAGTTCTTC.

This chain links TRBV11-3 with TRBJ2-4; TRBD1 matches at 8 bases. The ends lost 1 base at V and 8 bases at J; junction bases unmatched: 10. CDR3 size: 16 residues. Germline CDR1 is SGHNT and CDR2 is YENEEA. CDR3: CASSLATTGGFDIQYF. The CDR3 DNA sequence: TGTGCCAGCAGCTTAGCTACTACAGGGGGATTTGACATTCAGTACTTC.

The gene calls are TRBV7-7 and TRBJ2-6; D possibly corresponds to TRBD2 (5 bases). The length of the CDR3 is 16 residues. The germline CDR1 and CDR2 sequences are SSHAT and FNYEAQ (reference sequence). The CDR3 protein is CASAPDGFLRANVLTF. The CDR3 DNA reads as TGTGCTAGCGCACCGGACGGATTCCTTCGGGCCAACGTCCTGACTTTC. Full variable domain (outside the CDR3, taken from reference TRBV7-7 and TRBJ2-6): GAGVSQSPRYKVTKRGQDVTLRCDPISSHATLYWYQQALGQGPEFLTYFNYEAQPDKSGLPSDRFSAERPEGSISTLTIQRTEQRDSAMYRCASAPDGFLRANVLTFGAGSRLTVL.

The rearrangement uses TRBV5-8 and TRBJ1-1; perhaps TRBD1 as D (6 bases). Germline V gives CDR1 SGHTS, CDR2 YDEGEE. Trimming cost V 2 bases and J 2 bases, with 16 bases left between them. The CDR3 is 16 residues long. CDR3 residues: CASSFGGHLGNTEAFF. CDR3 sequence (DNA): TGTGCCAGCAGCTTCGGGGGGCACCTGGGAAACACTGAAGCTTTCTTT.

J is TRBJ2-1 and V is TRBV5-1, with TRBD1 matching 8 bases. From germline, CDR1 is SGHRS and CDR2 YFSETQ. The V and J ends lost 4 bases and 6 bases, in that order; junction bases with no gene match: 3. The CDR3 consists of 13 residues. The CDR3 protein is CASSATGGNEQFF. The CDR3 nucleotides are TGCGCCAGCAGCGCCACAGGGGGCAATGAGCAGTTCTTC. The whole variable domain, remainder taken from reference TRBV5-1 and TRBJ2-1, is KAGVTQTPRYLIKTRGQQVTLSCSPISGHRSVSWYQQTPGQGLQFLFEYFSETQRNKGNFPGRFSGRQFSNSRSEMNVSTLELGDSALYLCASSATGGNEQFFGPGTRLTVL.

V and J are TRBV9 and TRBJ1-3, with D possibly matching TRBD1 (6 bases). The CDR3 is 14 amino acids. Trimming stripped 3 bases from V and 0 bases from J, with 7 bases between. CDR1 SGDLS and CDR2 YYNGEE come from the germline V gene. The CDR3 DNA reads TGTGCCAGCAGCGCAGGGGTCTCTGGAAACACCATATATTTT. Translating gives CASSAGVSGNTIYF. Variable domain in full (rest from reference TRBV9 and TRBJ1-3): DSGVTQTPKHLITATGQRVTLRCSPRSGDLSVYWYQQSLDQGLQFLIQYYNGEERAKGNILERFSAQQFPDLHSELNLSSLELGDSALYFCASSAGVSGNTIYFGEGSWLTVV.

V and J are TRBV4-3 and TRBJ2-3; 8 bases are a match to TRBD2. CDR3 length: 16 residues. The V and J ends lost 1 base and 3 bases, in that order; junction bases with no gene match: 6. Germline assignment: CDR1 LGHNA and CDR2 YSLEER. CDR3 sequence (DNA): TGCGCCAGCAGCCAAGTAACGGGGGGGCCGACAGATACGCAGTATTTT. As protein: CASSQVTGGPTDTQYF.

This clone was picked up one time. This rearrangement joins TRBV7-9 to TRBJ2-5; 7 bases line up with TRBD2. The CDR3 covers 14 residues. Germline-derived CDR1 and CDR2 are SEHNR and FQNEAQ (reference sequence). V shed 3 bases and J 3 bases; nucleotides not matched to a gene: 4. The CDR3 coding sequence is TGTGCCAGCAGCTTGGGGGGGGTCGAAGAGACCCAGTACTTC. This codes for CASSLGGVEETQYF.

This sequence joins TRBV6-1 and TRBJ1-4; TRBD1 might be the D (5 bases). V lost 6 bases and J 8 bases, leaving 16 bases between the germline ends. This CDR3 spans 14 amino acids. Germline V gene lookup returns CDR1 MNHNS and CDR2 SASEGT. DNA of the CDR3: TGTGCCAGCAGGTCCGGGACGGTAGGAGAAAAACTGTTTTTT. Amino acid sequence: CASRSGTVGEKLFF.